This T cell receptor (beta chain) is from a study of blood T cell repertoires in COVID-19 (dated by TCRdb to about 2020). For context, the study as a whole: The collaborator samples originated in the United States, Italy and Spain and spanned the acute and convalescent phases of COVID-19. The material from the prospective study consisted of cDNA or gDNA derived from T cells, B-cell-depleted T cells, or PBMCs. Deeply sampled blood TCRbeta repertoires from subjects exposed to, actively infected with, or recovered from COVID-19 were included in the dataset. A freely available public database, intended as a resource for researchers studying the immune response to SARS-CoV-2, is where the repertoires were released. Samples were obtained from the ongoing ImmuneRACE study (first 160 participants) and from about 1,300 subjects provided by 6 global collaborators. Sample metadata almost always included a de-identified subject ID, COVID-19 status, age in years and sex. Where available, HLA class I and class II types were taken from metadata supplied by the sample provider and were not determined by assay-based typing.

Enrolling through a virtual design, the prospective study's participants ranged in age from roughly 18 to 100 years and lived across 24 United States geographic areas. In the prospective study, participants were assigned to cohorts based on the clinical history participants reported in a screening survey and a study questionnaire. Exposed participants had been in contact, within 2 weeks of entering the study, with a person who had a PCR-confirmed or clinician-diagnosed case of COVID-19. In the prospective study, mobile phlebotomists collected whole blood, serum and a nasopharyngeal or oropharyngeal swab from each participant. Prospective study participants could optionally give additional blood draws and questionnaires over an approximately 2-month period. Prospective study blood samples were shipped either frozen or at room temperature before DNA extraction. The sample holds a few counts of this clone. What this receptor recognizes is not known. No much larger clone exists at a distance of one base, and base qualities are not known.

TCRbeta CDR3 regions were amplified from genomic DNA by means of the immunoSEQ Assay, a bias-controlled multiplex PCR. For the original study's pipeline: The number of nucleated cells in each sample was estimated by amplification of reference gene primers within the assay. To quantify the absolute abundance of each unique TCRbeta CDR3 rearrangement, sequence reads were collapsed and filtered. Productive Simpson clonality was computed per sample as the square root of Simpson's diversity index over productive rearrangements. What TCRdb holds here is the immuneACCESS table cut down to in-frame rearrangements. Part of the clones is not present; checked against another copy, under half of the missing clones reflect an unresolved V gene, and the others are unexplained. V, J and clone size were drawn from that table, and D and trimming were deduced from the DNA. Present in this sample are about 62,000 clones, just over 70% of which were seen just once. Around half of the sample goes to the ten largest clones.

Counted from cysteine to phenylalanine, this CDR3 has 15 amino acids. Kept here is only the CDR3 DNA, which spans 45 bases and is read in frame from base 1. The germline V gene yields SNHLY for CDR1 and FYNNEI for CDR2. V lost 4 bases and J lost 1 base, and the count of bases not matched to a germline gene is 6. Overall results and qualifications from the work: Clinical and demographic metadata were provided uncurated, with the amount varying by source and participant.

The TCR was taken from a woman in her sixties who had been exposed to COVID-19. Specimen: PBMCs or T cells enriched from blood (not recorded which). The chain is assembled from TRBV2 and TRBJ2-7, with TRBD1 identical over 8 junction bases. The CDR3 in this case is CASSADRGGSYEQYF. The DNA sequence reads TGTGCCAGCAGTGCCGACAGGGGTGGATCCTACGAGCAGTACTTC.